One sample yielded the 14 T cell receptor beta chains listed below, sequenced in a study of cytotoxic CD8 clonotypes in ibrutinib-treated CLL. The method was immunoSEQ multiplex PCR; TCRdb's version includes in-frame clones alone and lacks a portion of them. This table has some 200,000 clones, 75% to 80% appearing once. The input for sequencing was PBMCs, taken after 12 months of ibrutinib treatment. The source of these receptors is a human donor with chronic lymphocytic leukemia.

This chain joins TRBV19 and TRBJ2-3; a weak D match, TRBD1 (5 bases). Germline V gene lookup returns CDR1 LNHDA and CDR2 SQIVND (reference sequence). CDR3 length equals 12 residues. Trimming took 8 bases from V and 6 from J, leaving 12 bases between them. The chain's CDR3 is CASAGIQDTQYF. In DNA, the CDR3 is TGTGCCAGTGCAGGGATACAGGATACGCAGTATTTT. Looking up the rest from reference TRBV19 and TRBJ2-3 gives the full variable domain: DGGITQSPKYLFRKEGQNVTLSCEQNLNHDAMYWYRQDPGQGLRLIYYSQIVNDFQKGDIAEGYSVSREKKESFPLTVTSAQKNPTAFYLCASAGIQDTQYFGPGTRLTVL.

This chain connects TRBV6-1 to TRBJ1-5; D is uncertain. Per the germline V gene, CDR1 is MNHNS and CDR2 is SASEGT. Trimming stripped 4 bases from V and 5 bases from J, with 15 bases between. CDR3 length: 15 residues. The CDR3 coding sequence is TGTGCCAGCAGTGTTGCGGAGGGCGGGTATCAGCCCCAGCATTTT. Its translation: CASSVAEGGYQPQHF.

The chain recombines TRBV5-1 with TRBJ2-7, with 8 bases matching TRBD1. V was clipped by 4 bases and J by 0 bases; unmatched bases: 6. The CDR3 contains 15 residues. CDR1 SGHRS and CDR2 YFSETQ come from the germline V gene. Here the CDR3 reads CASSLGGTGSYEQYF. In DNA, the CDR3 is TGCGCCAGCAGCCTAGGGGGGACAGGCTCCTACGAGCAGTACTTC. Together with reference TRBV5-1 and TRBJ2-7, the CDR3 gives the full variable domain: KAGVTQTPRYLIKTRGQQVTLSCSPISGHRSVSWYQQTPGQGLQFLFEYFSETQRNKGNFPGRFSGRQFSNSRSEMNVSTLELGDSALYLCASSLGGTGSYEQYFGPGTRLTVT.

The chain is built from TRBV6-5 and TRBJ2-7; no reliable D call. CDR1 is MNHEY and CDR2 is SVGAGI in the germline V gene. CDR3 length: 11 amino acids. V was clipped by 4 bases and J by 4 bases, with 5 bases between them. DNA of the CDR3: TGTGCCAGCAGTTCACCTTACGAGCAGTACTTC. It translates to CASSSPYEQYF.

The V gene is TRBV7-9, the J gene TRBJ1-1, with D uncertain. The length of the CDR3 is 14 residues. The V end was cut by 2 bases, the J end by 2 bases, with 9 bases between. Germline CDR1 is SEHNR and CDR2 is FQNEAQ (reference sequence). As DNA, the CDR3 is TGTGCCAGCAGCTTATTCTGGGGAAACACTGAAGCTTTCTTT. Translated: CASSLFWGNTEAFF.

This clone showed up just a few times. The J gene is TRBJ2-2, the V gene TRBV7-3; 9 bases are a match to TRBD1. The CDR3 spans 14 residues. With V trimmed by 5 bases and J by 7 bases, 5 bases remained unmatched. Germline V gene sequence: CDR1 SGHTA, CDR2 FQGTGA. The DNA for the CDR3 is TGTGCCAGCAGCGCACAGGGGGCAGGCGGGGAGCTGTTTTTT. It is translated as CASSAQGAGGELFF.

The V call is TRBV9, the J call TRBJ2-3; 11 bases match TRBD1. The V gene end was trimmed by 4 bases and the J gene end by 4 bases; junction bases not matched to a gene: 8. The CDR3 is 16 amino acids. Germline V gene sequence: CDR1 SGDLS, CDR2 YYNGEE. The CDR3 reads CASSSGDRGIADTQYF. CDR3 nucleotides: TGTGCCAGCAGCTCCGGGGACAGGGGGATCGCAGATACGCAGTATTTT.

Comments on this clone: At the DNA level, this CDR3 is encoded by other sequences in the same sample as well. This chain joins TRBV5-1 and TRBJ2-7, with D uncertain. The germline V and J ends were trimmed by 4 bases and 2 bases, with 13 bases remaining between them. Per the germline V gene, CDR1 is SGHRS and CDR2 is YFSETQ. The CDR3 runs to 14 residues. DNA of the CDR3: TGCGCCAGCAGCAGAGTAGCAGGCGCCTACGAGCAGTACTTC. Translation gives CASSRVAGAYEQYF.

The rearrangement links TRBV29-1 to TRBJ2-1; D is uncertain. The germline CDR1 and CDR2 sequences are SQVTM and ANQGSEA. This CDR3 has 12 residues. V was pared by 2 bases and J by 6 bases, with 8 bases between. The CDR3 coding sequence is TGCAGCGTTGAAATACTACCCAATGAGCAGTTCTTC. It translates to CSVEILPNEQFF.

The chain uses TRBV11-2 and TRBJ2-1; TRBD2 matches at 12 bases. After removal of 4 bases from V and 3 bases from J, the junction contained 4 bases not matched to a gene. The CDR3 totals 16 residues. Looked up from germline, CDR1 is SGHAT and CDR2 is FQNNGV. CDR3 nucleotide sequence: TGTGCCAGCAGCTCTAGCGGGGGGGCCTTCTACAATGAGCAGTTCTTC. Translating gives CASSSSGGAFYNEQFF.

The rearrangement joins TRBV18 to TRBJ2-7; 11 positions agree with TRBD1. The CDR3 consists of 17 residues. Germline lookup yields CDR1 KGHSH and CDR2 LQKENI. Trimming took 6 bases from V and 5 from J; bases not matched to a gene: 15. CDR3: CASSLSRPGTGGDEQYF. Here the CDR3 DNA reads TGTGCCAGCTCGCTCTCTCGCCCGGGGACAGGGGGGGACGAGCAGTACTTC.

The sample holds many counts of this clone. This sequence joins TRBV30 and TRBJ2-2; D call uncertain. The germline V gene has CDR1 GTSNPN and CDR2 SVGIG (reference sequence). V gave up 4 bases and J gave up 3 bases, with 15 bases separating them. CDR3 length: 15 amino acids. In DNA, the CDR3 is TGTGCCTGGACTCGTGGGGTCGAACACACCGGGGAGCTGTTTTTT. It translates to CAWTRGVEHTGELFF.

The chain has TRBV27 and TRBJ1-1; 8 bases are shared with TRBD1. This CDR3 has 13 amino acids. After removal of 5 bases from V and 1 base from J, the junction contained 0 bases not matched to a gene. The germline gives CDR1 MNHEY, CDR2 SMNVEV (reference sequence). CDR3 nucleotide sequence: TGTGCCAGCAGTGGACAGGGGAACACTGAAGCTTTCTTT. Translated, it gives CASSGQGNTEAFF.

V gene TRBV5-1 combines with J gene TRBJ2-2; TRBD1 agrees at 8 bases. The CDR3 contains 16 residues. Germline V CDR1 and CDR2: SGHRS, YFSETQ. With 3 bases clipped from V and 1 base from J, the junction kept 5 bases outside the gene matches. The CDR3 sequence is CASSYLGTGNTGELFF. CDR3 nucleotides: TGCGCCAGCAGCTACTTAGGGACAGGGAACACCGGGGAGCTGTTTTTT.